This T cell receptor beta chain emerged from a study of radiotherapy plus CTLA-4 blockade in lung cancer. Study background: Disease control was achieved by roughly 32% of patients, and objective responses by about 17%.

Those patients who had chemo-refractory metastatic non-small-cell lung cancer were given focal radiation along with CTLA-4 blockade through ipilimumab. A word on this clone: As yet, its antigen is unknown.

Study-level points and caveats: Radiotherapy was combined with ipilimumab, and tumor-derived TCR clones then expanded in blood. Best predicting response, reportedly, were early blood T cell clone dynamics, with interferon-beta.

The V and J ends lost 1 base and 2 bases respectively, with 8 bases between them. CDR1 SGHTA and CDR2 FQGNSA come from the germline V gene. CDR3 size: 15 residues. Clones were sequenced by immunoSEQ multiplex PCR, and TCRdb holds only the in-frame ones, with some missing. Here the sample spans tens of thousands of clones, approximately 79% being singletons. This receptor was obtained from a human donor with non-small cell lung cancer who had a complete response to radiotherapy plus ipilimumab. The V gene is TRBV7-2, the J gene TRBJ2-2; the D is unclear. The source was peripheral blood, collected from a patient treated with radiotherapy plus ipilimumab. CDR3 amino acids: CASSLVVSNTGELFF. The CDR3 DNA sequence: TGTGCCAGCAGCTTAGTAGTTAGTAACACCGGGGAGCTGTTTTTT. The variable domain in full, completed from reference TRBV7-2 and TRBJ2-2, reads GAGVSQSPSNKVTEKGKDVELRCDPISGHTALYWYRQSLGQGLEFLIYFQGNSAPDKSGLPSDRFSAERTGGSVSTLTIQRTQQEDSAVYLCASSLVVSNTGELFFGEGSRLTVL.